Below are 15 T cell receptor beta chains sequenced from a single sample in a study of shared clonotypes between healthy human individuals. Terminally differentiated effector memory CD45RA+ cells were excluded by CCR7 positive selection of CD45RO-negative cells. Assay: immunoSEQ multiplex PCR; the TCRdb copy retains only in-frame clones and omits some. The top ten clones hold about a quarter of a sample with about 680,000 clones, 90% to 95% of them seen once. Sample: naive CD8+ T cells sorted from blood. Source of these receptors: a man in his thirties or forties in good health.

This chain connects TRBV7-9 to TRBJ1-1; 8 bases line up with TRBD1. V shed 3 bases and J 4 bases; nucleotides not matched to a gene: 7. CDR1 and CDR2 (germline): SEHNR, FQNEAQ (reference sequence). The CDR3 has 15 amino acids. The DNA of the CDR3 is TGTGCCAGCAGCTTGACAGGGGCGCGGGGCACTGAAGCTTTCTTT. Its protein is CASSLTGARGTEAFF.

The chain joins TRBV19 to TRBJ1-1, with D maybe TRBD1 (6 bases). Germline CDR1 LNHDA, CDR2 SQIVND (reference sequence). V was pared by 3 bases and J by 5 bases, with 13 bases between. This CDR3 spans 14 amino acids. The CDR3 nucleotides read TGTGCCAGTAGTATTGGCGGGGGGCCGACTGAAGCTTTCTTT. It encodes CASSIGGGPTEAFF.

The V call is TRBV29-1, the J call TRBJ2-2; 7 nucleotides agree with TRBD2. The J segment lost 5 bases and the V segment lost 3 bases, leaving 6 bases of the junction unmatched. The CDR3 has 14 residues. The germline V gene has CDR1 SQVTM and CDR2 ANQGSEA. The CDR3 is CSVDGGYNTGELFF. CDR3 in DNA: TGCAGCGTTGACGGGGGGTACAATACCGGGGAGCTGTTTTTT.

The CDR3: CASSLYRSQAVETQYF. In nucleotides, the CDR3 is TGCGCCAGCAGCTTGTACCGATCACAGGCCGTTGAGACCCAGTACTTC. J is TRBJ2-5 and V is TRBV5-1, with D tentatively TRBD1 (5 bases). From germline, CDR1 is SGHRS and CDR2 YFSETQ. V dropped 1 base and J dropped 5 bases, with 18 bases sitting between them. The CDR3 is 16 residues long.

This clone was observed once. The CDR3 sequence is CASSLGAQGGNNYGYTF. CDR3 DNA: TGTGCCAGCAGCTTGGGTGCCCAGGGGGGAAATAACTATGGCTACACCTTC. J is TRBJ1-2 and V is TRBV5-6; 7 bases agree with TRBD1. This CDR3 comprises 17 residues. CDR1 and CDR2 from the germline V gene are SGHDT and YYEEEE. Trimming took 0 bases from V and 1 from J; bases not matched to a gene: 9.

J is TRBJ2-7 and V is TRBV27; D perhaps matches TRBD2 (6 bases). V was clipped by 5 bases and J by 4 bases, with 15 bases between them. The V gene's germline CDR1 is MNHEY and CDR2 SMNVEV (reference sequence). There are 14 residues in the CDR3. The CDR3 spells CASSARDFTYEQYF. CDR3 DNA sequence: TGTGCCAGCAGTGCTCGGGACTTCACTTACGAGCAGTACTTC.

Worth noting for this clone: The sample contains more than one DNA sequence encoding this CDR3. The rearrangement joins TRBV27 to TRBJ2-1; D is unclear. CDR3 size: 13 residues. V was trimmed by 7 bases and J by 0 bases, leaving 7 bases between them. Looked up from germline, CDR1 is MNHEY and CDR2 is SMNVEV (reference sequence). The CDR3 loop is CASTPGSYNEQFF. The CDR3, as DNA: TGTGCCAGCACCCCGGGCTCCTACAATGAGCAGTTCTTC.

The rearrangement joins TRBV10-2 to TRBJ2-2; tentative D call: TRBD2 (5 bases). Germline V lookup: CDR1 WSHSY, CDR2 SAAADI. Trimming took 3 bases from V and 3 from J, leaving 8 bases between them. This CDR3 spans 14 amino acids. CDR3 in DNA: TGCGCCAGCAGTGATGTGAGGGACACCGGGGAGCTGTTTTTT. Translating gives CASSDVRDTGELFF.

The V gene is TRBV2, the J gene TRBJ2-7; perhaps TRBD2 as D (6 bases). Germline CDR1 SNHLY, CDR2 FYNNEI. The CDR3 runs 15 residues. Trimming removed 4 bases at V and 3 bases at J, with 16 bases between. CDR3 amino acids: CASSADKAGSYEQYF. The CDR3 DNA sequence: TGTGCCAGCAGTGCAGACAAGGCGGGGAGCTACGAGCAGTACTTC.

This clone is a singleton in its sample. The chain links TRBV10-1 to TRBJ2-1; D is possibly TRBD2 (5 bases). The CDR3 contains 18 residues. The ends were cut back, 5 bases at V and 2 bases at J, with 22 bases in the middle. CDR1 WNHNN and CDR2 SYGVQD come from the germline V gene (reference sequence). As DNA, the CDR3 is TGCGCCAGCAGTCCCTCGACGGGGATAGCCCCTACCTACAATGAGCAGTTCTTC. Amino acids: CASSPSTGIAPTYNEQFF.

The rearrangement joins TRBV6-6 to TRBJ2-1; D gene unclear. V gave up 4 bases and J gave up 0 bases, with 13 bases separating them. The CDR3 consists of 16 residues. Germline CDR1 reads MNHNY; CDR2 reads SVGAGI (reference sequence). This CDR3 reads CASSFVPDSSYNEQFF. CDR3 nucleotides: TGTGCCAGCAGTTTTGTACCGGATAGCTCCTACAATGAGCAGTTCTTC.

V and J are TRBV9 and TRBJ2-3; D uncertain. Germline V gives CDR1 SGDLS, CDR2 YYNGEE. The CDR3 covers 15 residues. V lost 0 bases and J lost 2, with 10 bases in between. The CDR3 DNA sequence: TGTGCCAGCAGCGTAGGAGAAGACACCACAGATACGCAGTATTTT. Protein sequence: CASSVGEDTTDTQYF.

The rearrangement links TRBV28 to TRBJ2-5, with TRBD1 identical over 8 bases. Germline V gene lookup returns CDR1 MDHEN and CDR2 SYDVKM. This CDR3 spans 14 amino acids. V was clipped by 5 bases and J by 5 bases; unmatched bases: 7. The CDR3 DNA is TGTGCCAGCAGTAGCCCTCAGGGGGCGGAGACCCAGTACTTC. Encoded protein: CASSSPQGAETQYF.

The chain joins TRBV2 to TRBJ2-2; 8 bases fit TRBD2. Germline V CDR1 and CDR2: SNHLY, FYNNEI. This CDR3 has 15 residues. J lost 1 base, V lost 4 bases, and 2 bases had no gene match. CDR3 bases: TGTGCCAGCAGTGCTAGCGGGCGGAACACCGGGGAGCTGTTTTTT. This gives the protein CASSASGRNTGELFF.

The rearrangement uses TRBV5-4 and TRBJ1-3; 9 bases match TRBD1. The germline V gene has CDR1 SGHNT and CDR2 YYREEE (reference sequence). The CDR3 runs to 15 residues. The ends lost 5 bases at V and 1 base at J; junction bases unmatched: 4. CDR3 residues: CASSPQGASGNTIYF. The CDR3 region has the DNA TGTGCCAGCAGTCCACAGGGGGCTTCTGGAAACACCATATATTTT.